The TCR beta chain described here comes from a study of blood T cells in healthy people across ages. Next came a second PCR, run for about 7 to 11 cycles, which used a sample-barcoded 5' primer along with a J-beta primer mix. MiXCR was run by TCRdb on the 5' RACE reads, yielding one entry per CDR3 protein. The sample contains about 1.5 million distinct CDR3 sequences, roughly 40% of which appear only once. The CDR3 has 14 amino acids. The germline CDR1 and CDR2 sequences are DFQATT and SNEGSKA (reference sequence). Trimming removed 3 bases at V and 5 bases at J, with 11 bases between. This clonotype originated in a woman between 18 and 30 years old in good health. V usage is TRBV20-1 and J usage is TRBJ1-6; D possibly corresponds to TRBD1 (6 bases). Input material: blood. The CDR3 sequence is CSASPGQNNSPLHF. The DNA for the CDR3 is TGCAGTGCTAGTCCCGGACAGAATAATTCACCCCTCCACTTT.